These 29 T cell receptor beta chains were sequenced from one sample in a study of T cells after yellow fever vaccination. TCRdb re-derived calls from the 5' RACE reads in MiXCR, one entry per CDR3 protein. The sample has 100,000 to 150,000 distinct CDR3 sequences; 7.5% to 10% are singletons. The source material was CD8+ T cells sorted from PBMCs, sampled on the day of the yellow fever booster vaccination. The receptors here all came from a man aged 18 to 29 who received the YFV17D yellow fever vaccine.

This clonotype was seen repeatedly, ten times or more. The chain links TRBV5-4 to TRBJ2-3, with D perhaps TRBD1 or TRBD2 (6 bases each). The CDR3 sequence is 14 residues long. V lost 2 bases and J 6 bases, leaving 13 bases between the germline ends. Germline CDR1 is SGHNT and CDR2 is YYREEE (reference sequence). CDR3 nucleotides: TGTGCCAGCAGCTTCGGGGGCCCCTTCGATACGCAGTATTTT. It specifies CASSFGGPFDTQYF.

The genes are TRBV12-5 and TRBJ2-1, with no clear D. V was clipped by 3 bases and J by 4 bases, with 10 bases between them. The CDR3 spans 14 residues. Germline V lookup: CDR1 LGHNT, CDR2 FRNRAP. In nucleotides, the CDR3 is TGTGCTAGTGGTTTCGGGCAGCAGTACAATGAGCAGTTCTTC. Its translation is CASGFGQQYNEQFF.

As DNA, the CDR3 is TGCGCCAGCAGCCAATCAGGACAGGGAGTTTATGGCGGGGAGCTGTTTTTT. Protein product: CASSQSGQGVYGGELFF. The J gene is TRBJ2-2, the V gene TRBV4-1; 8 bases map to TRBD1. CDR1 is MGHRA and CDR2 is YSYEKL in the germline V gene. After removal of 2 bases from V and 7 bases from J, the junction contained 12 bases not matched to a gene. CDR3 length: 17 residues.

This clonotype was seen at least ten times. The CDR3 bases are TGTGCCAGCAGCTCGACCGCATTGGGTCAGCCCCAGCATTTT. Its protein is CASSSTALGQPQHF. This rearrangement joins TRBV7-9 to TRBJ1-5; unclear D gene. CDR1 is SEHNR, CDR2 FQNEAQ, per germline (reference sequence). The length of the CDR3 is 14 residues. Trimming removed 4 bases from V and 6 bases from J, with 13 bases in between.

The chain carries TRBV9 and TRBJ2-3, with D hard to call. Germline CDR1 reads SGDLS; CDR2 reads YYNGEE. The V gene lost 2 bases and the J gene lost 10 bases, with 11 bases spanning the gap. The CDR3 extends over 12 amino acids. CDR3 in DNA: TGTGCCAGCAGCGTTGGTGAACGTCCGCAGTATTTT. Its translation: CASSVGERPQYF.

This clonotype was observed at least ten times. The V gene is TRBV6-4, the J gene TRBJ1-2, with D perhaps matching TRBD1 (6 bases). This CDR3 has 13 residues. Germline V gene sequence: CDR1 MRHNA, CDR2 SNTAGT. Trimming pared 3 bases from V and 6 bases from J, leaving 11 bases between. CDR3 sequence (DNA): TGTGCCAGCAGTGATTCCGGGACACATGGCTACACCTTC. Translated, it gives CASSDSGTHGYTF.

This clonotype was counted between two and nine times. DNA of the CDR3: TGTGCCAGCAGCTTATCGACCGGGACAGGGACCTACGAGCAGTACTTC. Its protein is CASSLSTGTGTYEQYF. This sequence joins TRBV11-2 and TRBJ2-7; 9 bases line up with TRBD1. The germline V gene encodes CDR1 SGHAT and CDR2 FQNNGV. The CDR3 has 16 residues. V trimming: 2 bases; J trimming: 2 bases; junction bases outside the gene matches: 7.

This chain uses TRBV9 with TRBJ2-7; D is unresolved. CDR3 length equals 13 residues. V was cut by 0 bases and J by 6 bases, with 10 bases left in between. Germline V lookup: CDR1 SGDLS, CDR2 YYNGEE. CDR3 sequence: CASSVGAAPEQYF. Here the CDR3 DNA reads TGTGCCAGCAGCGTAGGGGCCGCCCCCGAGCAGTACTTC.

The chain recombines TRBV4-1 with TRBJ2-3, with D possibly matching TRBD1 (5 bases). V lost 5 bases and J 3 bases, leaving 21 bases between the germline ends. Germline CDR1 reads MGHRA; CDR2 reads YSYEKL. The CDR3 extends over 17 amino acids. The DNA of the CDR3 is TGCGCCAGCAGCGCCCAACCAGGGATAGTGTGGACAGATACGCAGTATTTT. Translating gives CASSAQPGIVWTDTQYF.

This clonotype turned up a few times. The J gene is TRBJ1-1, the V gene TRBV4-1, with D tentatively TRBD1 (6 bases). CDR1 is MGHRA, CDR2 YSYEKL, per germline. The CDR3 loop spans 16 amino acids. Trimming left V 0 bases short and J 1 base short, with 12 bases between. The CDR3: CASSQDPGAANTEAFF. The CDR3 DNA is TGCGCCAGCAGCCAAGATCCGGGGGCGGCGAACACTGAAGCTTTCTTT.

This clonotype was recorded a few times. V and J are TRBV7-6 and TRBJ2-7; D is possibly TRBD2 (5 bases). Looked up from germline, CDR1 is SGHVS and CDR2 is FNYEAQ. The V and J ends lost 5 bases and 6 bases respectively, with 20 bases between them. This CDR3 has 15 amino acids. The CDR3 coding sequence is TGTGCCAGCAGCCCAATGGAGGCCAGTGCTACCGAGCAGTACTTC. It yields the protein CASSPMEASATEQYF.

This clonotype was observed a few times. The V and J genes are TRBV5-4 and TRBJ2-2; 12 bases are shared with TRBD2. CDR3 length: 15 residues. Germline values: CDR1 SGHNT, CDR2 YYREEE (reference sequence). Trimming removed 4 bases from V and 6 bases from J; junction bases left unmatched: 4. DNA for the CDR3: TGTGCCAGCAGCCCCGCTAGCGGGGGGGCCGGGGAGCTGTTTTTT. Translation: CASSPASGGAGELFF.

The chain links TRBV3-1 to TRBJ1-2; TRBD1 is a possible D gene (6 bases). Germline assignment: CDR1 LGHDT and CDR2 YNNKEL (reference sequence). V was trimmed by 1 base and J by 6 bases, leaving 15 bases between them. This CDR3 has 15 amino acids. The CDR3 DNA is TGTGCCAGCAGCCAAGTCCACCGGGGGCGGGATGGCTACACCTTC. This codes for CASSQVHRGRDGYTF.

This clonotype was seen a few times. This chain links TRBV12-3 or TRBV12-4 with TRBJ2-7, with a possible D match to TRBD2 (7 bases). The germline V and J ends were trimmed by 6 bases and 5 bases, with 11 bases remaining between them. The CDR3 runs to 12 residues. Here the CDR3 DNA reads TGTGCCAGCAGCCAAGGGGGGGACGAGCAGTACGTC. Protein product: CASSQGGDEQYV.

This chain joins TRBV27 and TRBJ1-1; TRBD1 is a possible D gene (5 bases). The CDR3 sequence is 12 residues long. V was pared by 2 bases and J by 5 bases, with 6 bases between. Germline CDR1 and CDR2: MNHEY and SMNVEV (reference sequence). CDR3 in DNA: TGTGCCAGCAGTTTAAGGGGTACTGAAGCTTTCTTT. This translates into CASSLRGTEAFF.

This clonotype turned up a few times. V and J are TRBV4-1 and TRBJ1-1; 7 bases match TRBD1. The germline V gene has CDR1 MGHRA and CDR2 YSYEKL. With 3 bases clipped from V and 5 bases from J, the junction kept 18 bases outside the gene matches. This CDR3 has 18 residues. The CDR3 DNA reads TGCGCCAGCAGCCACATTTTTATTTACAGGGGTACGTGGACTGAAGCTTTCTTT. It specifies CASSHIFIYRGTWTEAFF.

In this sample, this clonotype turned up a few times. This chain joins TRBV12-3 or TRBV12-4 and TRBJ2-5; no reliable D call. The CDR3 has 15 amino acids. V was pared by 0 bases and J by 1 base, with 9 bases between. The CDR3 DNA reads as TGTGCCAGCAGTTTAGCTCCTGAGAGCCAAGAGACCCAGTACTTC. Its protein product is CASSLAPESQETQYF.

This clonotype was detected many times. This CDR3 is CASSLAGGDYTDTQYF. CDR3 sequence (DNA): TGTGCCAGCAGTTTAGCAGGGGGCGACTACACAGATACGCAGTATTTT. The chain joins TRBV6-2 or TRBV6-3 to TRBJ2-3; TRBD1 matches 8 bases. J gave up 2 bases and V 4 bases, and 8 bases lay outside the gene matches. There are 16 residues in the CDR3. Per the germline V gene, CDR1 is MNHEY and CDR2 is SVGEGT.

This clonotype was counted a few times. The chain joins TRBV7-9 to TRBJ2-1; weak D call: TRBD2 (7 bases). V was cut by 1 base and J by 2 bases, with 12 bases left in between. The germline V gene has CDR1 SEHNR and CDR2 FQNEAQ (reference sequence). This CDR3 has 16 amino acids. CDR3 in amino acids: CASSLGGGGTYNEQFF. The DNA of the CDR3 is TGTGCCAGCAGCTTAGGAGGGGGGGGAACCTACAATGAGCAGTTCTTC.

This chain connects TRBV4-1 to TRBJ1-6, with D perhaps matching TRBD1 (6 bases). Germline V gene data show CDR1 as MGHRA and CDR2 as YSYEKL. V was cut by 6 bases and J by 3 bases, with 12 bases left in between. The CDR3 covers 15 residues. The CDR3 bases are TGCGCCAGCAGGGGGCCGGGACACTATAATTCACCCCTCCACTTT. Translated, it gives CASRGPGHYNSPLHF.

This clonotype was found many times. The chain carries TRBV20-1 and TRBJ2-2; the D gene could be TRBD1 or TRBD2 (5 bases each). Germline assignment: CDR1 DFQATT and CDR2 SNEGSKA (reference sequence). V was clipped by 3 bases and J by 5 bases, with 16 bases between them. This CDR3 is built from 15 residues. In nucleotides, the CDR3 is TGCAGTGCTAGGTCCCTGTCTGGGGGTACCGGGGAGCTGTTTTTT. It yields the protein CSARSLSGGTGELFF.

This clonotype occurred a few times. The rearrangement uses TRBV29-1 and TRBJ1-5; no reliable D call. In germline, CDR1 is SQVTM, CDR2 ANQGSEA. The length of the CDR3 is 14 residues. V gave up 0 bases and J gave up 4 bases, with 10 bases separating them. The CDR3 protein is CSVEEGEGNQPQHF. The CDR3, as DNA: TGCAGCGTTGAAGAGGGCGAGGGAAATCAGCCCCAGCATTTT.

The CDR3 loop is CASSPDRGDTGELFF. In DNA, the CDR3 is TGTGCCAGCAGCCCGGACAGGGGAGACACCGGGGAGCTGTTTTTT. This chain connects TRBV4-2 to TRBJ2-2, with 9 bases fitting TRBD1. Germline assignment: CDR1 LGHNA and CDR2 YNFKEQ. The CDR3 spans 15 residues. With 4 bases clipped from V and 3 bases from J, the junction kept 3 bases outside the gene matches.

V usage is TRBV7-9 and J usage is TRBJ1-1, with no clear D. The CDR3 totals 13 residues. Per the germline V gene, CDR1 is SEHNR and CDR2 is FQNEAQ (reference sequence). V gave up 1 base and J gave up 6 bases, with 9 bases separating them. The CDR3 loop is CASSLDWGPEAFF. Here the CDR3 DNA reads TGTGCCAGCAGCTTAGATTGGGGTCCTGAAGCTTTCTTT.

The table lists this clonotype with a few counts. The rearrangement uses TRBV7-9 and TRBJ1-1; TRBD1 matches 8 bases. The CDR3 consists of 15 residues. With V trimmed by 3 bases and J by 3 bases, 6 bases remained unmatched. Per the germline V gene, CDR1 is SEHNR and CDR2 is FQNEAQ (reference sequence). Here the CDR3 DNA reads TGTGCCAGCAGCTTCCGGACAGGGATCGACACTGAAGCTTTCTTT. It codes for CASSFRTGIDTEAFF.

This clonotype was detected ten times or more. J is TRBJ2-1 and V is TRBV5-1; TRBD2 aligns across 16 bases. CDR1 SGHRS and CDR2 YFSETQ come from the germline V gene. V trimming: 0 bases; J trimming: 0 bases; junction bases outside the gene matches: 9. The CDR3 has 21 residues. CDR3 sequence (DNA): TGCGCCAGCAGCTTGGAGGGACTAGCGGGGGGGTTCGAAAGCTCCTACAATGAGCAGTTCTTC. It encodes CASSLEGLAGGFESSYNEQFF.

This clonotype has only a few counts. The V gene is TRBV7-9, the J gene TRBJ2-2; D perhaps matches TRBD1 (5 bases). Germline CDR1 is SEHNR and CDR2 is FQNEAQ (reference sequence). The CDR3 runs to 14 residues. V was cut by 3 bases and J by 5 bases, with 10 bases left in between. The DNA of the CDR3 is TGTGCCAGCAGCTTGGCAGGGTCTACCGGGGAGCTGTTTTTT. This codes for CASSLAGSTGELFF.

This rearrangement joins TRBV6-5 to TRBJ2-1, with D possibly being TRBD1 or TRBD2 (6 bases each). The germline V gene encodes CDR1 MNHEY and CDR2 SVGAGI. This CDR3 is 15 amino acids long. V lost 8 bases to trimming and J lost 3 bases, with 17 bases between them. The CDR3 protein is CASGGNRVGYNEQFF. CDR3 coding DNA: TGTGCCAGCGGGGGGAACAGGGTCGGCTACAATGAGCAGTTCTTC.

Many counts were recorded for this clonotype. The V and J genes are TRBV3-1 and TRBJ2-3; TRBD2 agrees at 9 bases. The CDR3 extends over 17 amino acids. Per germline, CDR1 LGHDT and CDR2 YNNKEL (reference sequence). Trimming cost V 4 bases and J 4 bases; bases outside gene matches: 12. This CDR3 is CASSPPPGGGVADTQYF. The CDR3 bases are TGTGCCAGCAGCCCCCCGCCTGGCGGGGGGGTGGCAGATACGCAGTATTTT.